Detailed here is one TCR beta chain. Its specificity is unknown. Repertoires were generated with immunoSEQ multiplex PCR, while TCRdb's copy carries only in-frame clones and drops some. The sample has about 820,000 clones; around 93% are singletons. The record originates from a study of shared clonotypes between healthy human individuals. CD45RO-negative, CCR7-positively selected cells formed the naive CD8 fraction, excluding terminally differentiated effector memory CD45RA+ cells. Findings of the study overall: In this cohort, only blood was sampled, and tissue repertoires likely differ.

Trimming cost V 5 bases and J 0 bases, with 22 bases left between them. The CDR3 has 19 amino acids. Germline V CDR1 and CDR2: SGHNT, YENEEA. This receptor was taken from a man aged 25-45 years in good health. The specimen sequenced was naive CD8+ T cells sorted from blood. The chain employs TRBV11-3 and TRBJ2-2, with D maybe TRBD2 (6 bases). DNA of the CDR3: TGTGCCAGCAGCCCGCGCTTGGGTGGTAGCGGTACGAACACCGGGGAGCTGTTTTTT. This encodes CASSPRLGGSGTNTGELFF.